This T cell receptor (beta chain) emerged from a study of Ad26.COV2.S vaccination and SARS-CoV-2 variants. The method was immunoSEQ multiplex PCR; TCRdb's version includes in-frame clones alone and lacks a portion of them. This table holds about 680,000 clones, roughly nine tenths found once. Treatment described: about 20 received Ad26.COV2.S at low or high dose, single or two shots; roughly five received placebo; per-sample allocation not given. Sampling took place 63 days after the first vaccine or placebo injection. This clone has just a few counts. This CDR3 is built from 14 residues. V lost 0 bases to trimming and J lost 7 bases; unmatched junction nucleotides: 6.

The receptor was derived from a person between 18 and 59 years old who received the Ad26.COV2.S COVID-19 vaccine or a placebo. Sequencing used peripheral blood, obtained in a trial of Ad26.COV2.S vaccine versus placebo. This chain connects TRBV23-1 to TRBJ2-7; 7 bases map to TRBD1. TRBV23-1 is an open reading frame whose function is uncertain. This CDR3 is CASSQSGRGLEQYF. CDR3 DNA sequence: TGCGCCAGCAGTCAATCTGGCAGGGGGTTAGAGCAGTACTTC.